Each of the 26 T cell receptor beta chains below was sequenced from the same sample in a study of blood T cell repertoires in COVID-19. The assay was immunoSEQ multiplex PCR, and TCRdb's table has in-frame clones only and misses some. The profile shows tens of thousands of clones, about 91% of them singletons. The sample consisted of peripheral blood. The receptors were sampled from a man in his 70s with active or convalescent COVID-19.

This chain links TRBV19 with TRBJ1-1; D may be TRBD1 (6 bases). V was trimmed by 3 bases and J by 1 base, leaving 12 bases between them. From germline, CDR1 is LNHDA and CDR2 SQIVND (reference sequence). The CDR3 length is 15 residues. DNA of the CDR3: TGTGCCAGTAGTATTTACCGGGGGGCGAACACTGAAGCTTTCTTT. Its protein is CASSIYRGANTEAFF.

The chain combines TRBV19 with TRBJ1-3; D unresolved. Germline CDR1 reads LNHDA; CDR2 reads SQIVND (reference sequence). This CDR3 spans 18 amino acids. The germline V and J ends were trimmed by 9 bases and 0 bases, with 24 bases remaining between them. The CDR3 sequence: CASCSTRSASFSGNTIYF. For the CDR3, the DNA is TGTGCCAGCTGCTCTACGAGGTCGGCATCTTTCTCTGGAAACACCATATATTTT.

The chain has TRBV24-1 and TRBJ2-2; the D is unclear. This CDR3 has 14 residues. The V end lost 3 bases, the J end lost 1 base, and 5 bases lay between the germline ends. Germline loops: CDR1 KGHDR, CDR2 SFDVKD. The CDR3 coding sequence is TGTGCCACCAGTGATCCTATGAACACCGGGGAGCTGTTTTTT. As protein: CATSDPMNTGELFF.

This sequence joins TRBV21-1 and TRBJ2-2; TRBD1 is taken as the D call from the table, unchecked against the DNA. TRBV21-1 is labeled a pseudogene. This CDR3 has 15 amino acids. The CDR3 nucleotides are TGTGCCAGCAGCAACGGCAGGGCGAACACCGGGGAGCTGTTTTTT. It is translated as CASSNGRANTGELFF.

The chain uses TRBV19 and TRBJ2-1; TRBD2 matches 10 bases. Germline V lookup: CDR1 LNHDA, CDR2 SQIVND (reference sequence). V gave up 4 bases and J gave up 2 bases; unmatched junction bases: 5. The CDR3 has 16 residues. CDR3 amino acids: CASSSALAGAYNEQFF. The CDR3 bases are TGTGCCAGTAGTAGCGCTCTAGCGGGGGCCTACAATGAGCAGTTCTTC.

The chain couples TRBV3-1 (or the pseudogene TRBV3-2) to TRBJ1-3; tentatively, D is TRBD1 (5 bases). The CDR3 contains 17 residues. V was pared by 5 bases and J by 0 bases, with 17 bases between. CDR1 and CDR2 (germline): LGHDT, YNNKEL (reference sequence). The CDR3 region has the DNA TGTGCCAGCAGCATTGGACAACGATTGCGCTCTGGAAACACCATATATTTT. Its protein is CASSIGQRLRSGNTIYF.

This chain uses TRBV15 with TRBJ1-2; no definite D call. V was trimmed by 9 bases and J by 4 bases, leaving 15 bases between them. Germline V lookup: CDR1 LNHNV, CDR2 YYDKDF (reference sequence). This CDR3 is built from 13 residues. CDR3 sequence reads: CATSPASTYGYTF. CDR3 DNA sequence: TGTGCCACTTCACCCGCGTCAACCTATGGCTACACCTTC.

J is TRBJ2-5 and V is TRBV5-1, with 12 bases matching TRBD2. Germline CDR1 and CDR2: SGHRS and YFSETQ. The V gene end was trimmed by 7 bases and the J gene end by 7 bases; junction bases not matched to a gene: 14. The CDR3 consists of 16 residues. The CDR3 DNA reads as TGCGCCAGCTCCAGGGATCCTAGCGGGGGGGGCGGGACCCAGTACTTC. Translation: CASSRDPSGGGGTQYF.

The rearrangement uses TRBV6-5 and TRBJ1-5, with a weak D call TRBD1 (5 bases). In germline, CDR1 is MNHEY, CDR2 SVGAGI. The length of the CDR3 is 14 residues. V was pared by 6 bases and J by 4 bases, with 13 bases between. The CDR3 protein is CASRGTGGNQPQHF. In DNA, the CDR3 is TGTGCCAGCAGAGGGACGGGGGGGAATCAGCCCCAGCATTTT.

The gene calls are TRBV5-5 and TRBJ2-1; TRBD2 agrees at 9 bases. The V segment lost 4 bases and the J segment 5 bases; nucleotides outside the gene matches: 7. The CDR3 contains 15 residues. CDR1 SGHKS and CDR2 YYEKEE come from the germline V gene (reference sequence). The CDR3 spells CASSPSGARHNEQFF. CDR3 coding DNA: TGTGCCAGCAGCCCTAGCGGGGCCCGCCACAATGAGCAGTTCTTC.

The rearrangement links TRBV18 to TRBJ1-1; a possible D gene is TRBD1 (5 bases). V was shortened by 6 bases and J by 0 bases, with 11 bases between the two germline ends. There are 14 residues in the CDR3. Germline V gene sequence: CDR1 KGHSH, CDR2 LQKENI. This CDR3 reads CASSQTVMNTEAFF. DNA of the CDR3: TGTGCCAGCTCGCAGACAGTCATGAACACTGAAGCTTTCTTT.

The V and J genes are TRBV18 and TRBJ1-2; maybe TRBD1 (6 bases). Germline assignment: CDR1 KGHSH and CDR2 LQKENI. The CDR3 totals 17 residues. V gave up 6 bases and J gave up 0 bases, with 20 bases separating them. The CDR3 DNA is TGTGCCAGCTCCACGACAGGCCCTACAGCGGCTAACTATGGCTACACCTTC. Residues: CASSTTGPTAANYGYTF.

DNA for the CDR3: TGCAGCGTGTCTCTAGCGGGTGAGCAGTTCTTC. Its translation is CSVSLAGEQFF. The chain recombines TRBV29-1 with TRBJ2-1; 8 bases are a match to TRBD2. The germline V gene encodes CDR1 SQVTM and CDR2 ANQGSEA. The CDR3 runs 11 residues. V was clipped by 6 bases and J by 9 bases; unmatched bases: 4.

The rearrangement joins TRBV28 to TRBJ2-7; 10 bases fit TRBD1. V shed 6 bases, J shed 2 bases, and the junction held 16 bases outside the gene matches. The CDR3 loop spans 18 amino acids. CDR1 MDHEN and CDR2 SYDVKM come from the germline V gene. The CDR3, as DNA: TGTGCCAGCAGGGAAGCCGGGACAGGGGTTACCGACCCCTACGAGCAGTACTTC. Translated: CASREAGTGVTDPYEQYF.

This chain links TRBV19 with TRBJ1-6; maybe TRBD1 (5 bases). CDR3 size: 14 residues. The V and J ends lost 7 bases and 10 bases respectively, with 17 bases between them. CDR1 and CDR2 from the germline V gene are LNHDA and SQIVND (reference sequence). CDR3: CASKDGPGRSPLHF. The CDR3 DNA follows: TGTGCCAGTAAGGACGGCCCAGGGCGATCACCCCTCCACTTT. Together with reference TRBV19 and TRBJ1-6, the CDR3 gives the full variable domain: DGGITQSPKYLFRKEGQNVTLSCEQNLNHDAMYWYRQDPGQGLRLIYYSQIVNDFQKGDIAEGYSVSREKKESFPLTVTSAQKNPTAFYLCASKDGPGRSPLHFGNGTRLTVT.

The chain uses TRBV9 and TRBJ1-1; the D gene is possibly TRBD1 (6 bases). The germline gives CDR1 SGDLS, CDR2 YYNGEE. CDR3 size: 14 residues. Trimming removed 6 bases at V and 1 base at J, with 13 bases between. This CDR3 reads CASTQGMANTEAFF. Written as DNA, the CDR3 is TGTGCCAGCACTCAGGGGATGGCGAACACTGAAGCTTTCTTT. Complete variable domain (other parts from reference TRBV9 and TRBJ1-1): DSGVTQTPKHLITATGQRVTLRCSPRSGDLSVYWYQQSLDQGLQFLIQYYNGEERAKGNILERFSAQQFPDLHSELNLSSLELGDSALYFCASTQGMANTEAFFGQGTRLTVV.

This clone is a singleton in its sample. V and J are TRBV5-8 and TRBJ1-1; 7 bases line up with TRBD1. The CDR3 has 15 amino acids. Germline V gene lookup returns CDR1 SGHTS and CDR2 YDEGEE. Trimming removed 0 bases from V and 3 bases from J; junction bases left unmatched: 5. In nucleotides, the CDR3 is TGTGCCAGCAGCTTGGATTACAGGGGATACACTGAAGCTTTCTTT. It yields the protein CASSLDYRGYTEAFF.

J is TRBJ2-2 and V is TRBV13, with TRBD1 matching over 7 bases. This CDR3 is 19 amino acids long. Per germline, CDR1 PRHDT and CDR2 FYEKMQ (reference sequence). With 2 bases clipped from V and 2 bases from J, the junction kept 14 bases outside the gene matches. The CDR3 protein is CASSLSVRGGRTNTGELFF. As DNA, the CDR3 is TGTGCCAGCAGCTTATCTGTCAGAGGGGGCAGGACAAACACCGGGGAGCTGTTTTTT. The variable domain in full, completed from reference TRBV13 and TRBJ2-2, reads AAGVIQSPRHLIKEKRETATLKCYPIPRHDTVYWYQQGPGQDPQFLISFYEKMQSDKGSIPDRFSAQQFSDYHSELNMSSLELGDSALYFCASSLSVRGGRTNTGELFFGEGSRLTVL.

As DNA, the CDR3 is TGTGCCAGCAGTAGGGTCGGAGGGGACGGTGGCTACACCTTC. Translated: CASSRVGGDGGYTF. The chain uses TRBV3-1 (or the pseudogene TRBV3-2) and TRBJ1-2; D may be TRBD1 (5 bases). The CDR3 has 14 residues. Germline V CDR1 and CDR2: LGHDT, YNNKEL (reference sequence). V was cut by 6 bases and J by 7 bases, with 18 bases left in between.

The chain joins TRBV6-1 to TRBJ1-1, with a tentative D call TRBD1 (5 bases). Trimming took off 0 bases at V and 5 bases at J, with 10 bases between the two ends. From germline, CDR1 is MNHNS and CDR2 SASEGT. This CDR3 has 14 residues. CDR3 DNA: TGTGCCAGCAGTGAAGCGTGGACAAGTACTGAAGCTTTCTTT. Protein: CASSEAWTSTEAFF.

This rearrangement joins TRBV19 to TRBJ1-6, with 7 nucleotides matching TRBD1. The germline gives CDR1 LNHDA, CDR2 SQIVND (reference sequence). The V gene end was trimmed by 6 bases and the J gene end by 10 bases; junction bases not matched to a gene: 15. The CDR3 runs to 16 residues. The CDR3 here is CASSLAAGTAYSPLHF. The CDR3 DNA sequence: TGTGCCAGTAGCCTCGCGGCCGGGACAGCCTACTCACCCCTCCACTTT. Variable domain in full (rest from reference TRBV19 and TRBJ1-6): DGGITQSPKYLFRKEGQNVTLSCEQNLNHDAMYWYRQDPGQGLRLIYYSQIVNDFQKGDIAEGYSVSREKKESFPLTVTSAQKNPTAFYLCASSLAAGTAYSPLHFGNGTRLTVT.

This chain connects TRBV18 to TRBJ1-1; D may be TRBD1 (6 bases). V lost 2 bases and J lost 8, with 6 bases in between. Germline V gives CDR1 KGHSH, CDR2 LQKENI. There are 11 residues in the CDR3. CDR3 residues: CASSPDREAFF. The CDR3 nucleotides read TGTGCCAGCTCACCAGACAGGGAAGCTTTCTTT.

The V gene is TRBV27, the J gene TRBJ2-1; no clear D gene. The CDR3 spans 13 residues. V was cut by 8 bases and J by 6 bases, with 14 bases left in between. Germline CDR1 MNHEY, CDR2 SMNVEV (reference sequence). CDR3 region: CASARWVSNEQFF. CDR3 sequence (DNA): TGTGCCAGCGCTAGGTGGGTCTCCAATGAGCAGTTCTTC.

The chain recombines TRBV14 with TRBJ2-5, with D perhaps TRBD1 (6 bases). This CDR3 region has 15 residues. The V end was cut by 1 base, the J end by 8 bases, with 17 bases between. The germline V gene has CDR1 SGHDN and CDR2 FVKESK. CDR3 nucleotide sequence: TGTGCCAGCAGCCAAGTGGCAGGGGTTCCGGGAACCCAGTACTTC. The encoded protein is CASSQVAGVPGTQYF.

CDR3 amino acids: CASSEWHDRAGEQFF. CDR3 DNA: TGTGCCAGCAGTGAATGGCACGACAGGGCGGGTGAGCAGTTCTTC. The chain couples TRBV25-1 to TRBJ2-1; 7 bases map to TRBD1. The V gene's germline CDR1 is MGHDK and CDR2 SYGVNS. The CDR3 is 15 residues long. Trimming at V came to 1 base and at J to 9 bases, leaving 9 bases not matched to a gene.

The chain joins TRBV2 to TRBJ2-6, with 7 bases that match TRBD2. Trimming cost V 7 bases and J 0 bases; bases outside gene matches: 12. The V gene's germline CDR1 is SNHLY and CDR2 FYNNEI. CDR3 length: 18 amino acids. The CDR3 sequence: CASTSRAGVLSGANVLTF. Written as DNA, the CDR3 is TGTGCCAGCACCTCGCGGGCGGGGGTCCTCTCTGGGGCCAACGTCCTGACTTTC.